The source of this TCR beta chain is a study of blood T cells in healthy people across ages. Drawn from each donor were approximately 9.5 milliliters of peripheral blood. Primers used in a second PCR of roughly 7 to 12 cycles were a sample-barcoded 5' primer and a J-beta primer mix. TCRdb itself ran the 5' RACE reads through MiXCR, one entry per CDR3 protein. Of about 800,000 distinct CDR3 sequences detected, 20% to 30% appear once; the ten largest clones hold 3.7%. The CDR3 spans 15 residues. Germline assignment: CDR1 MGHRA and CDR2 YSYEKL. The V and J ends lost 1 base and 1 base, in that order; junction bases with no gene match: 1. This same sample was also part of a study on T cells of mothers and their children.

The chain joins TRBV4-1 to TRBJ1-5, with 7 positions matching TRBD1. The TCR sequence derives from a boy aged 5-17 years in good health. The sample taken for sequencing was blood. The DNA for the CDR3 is TGCGCCAGCAGCCAAGGCAGGGGGAGCAATCAGCCCCAGCATTTT. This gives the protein CASSQGRGSNQPQHF.